A selection of T cell receptor beta chains follows, all from one sample in a study of T cells in tumors after PD-1 blockade. Method: immunoSEQ multiplex PCR; TCRdb's copy keeps in-frame clones and lacks some. The sample yields 8,500 or so clones, approximately 62% seen once. The sequenced sample was tumor tissue, obtained after anti-PD-1 treatment. The receptors stem from a human donor with basal cell carcinoma. The conserved cysteine and the conserved F or W are not part of the CDR3 here.

j_call v_call cdr3_aa
TRBJ1-4 TRBV30 AWGGQGGYEKLF
TRBJ2-7 TRBV7-9 ASSFYDRGLHEQY
TRBJ2-5 TRBV6-5 ASTQGETQY
TRBJ2-7 TRBV6-5 ASTAIGQGFYEQY
TRBJ2-1 TRBV9 ASSALGFYEQF
TRBJ2-3 TRBV19 ASSIRSGVTDTQY
TRBJ2-7 TRBV7-2 ASSPNRGGRYEQY
TRBJ2-7 TRBV13 ASSSSGGPTYEQY
TRBJ2-5 TRBV12-3/TRBV12-4 ASSWVTQETQY
TRBJ2-7 TRBV19 ASSRPGLAYEQY
TRBJ2-7 TRBV5-1 ASSWDPSFAYEQY
TRBJ2-7 TRBV5-6 ASSLAGTGIGGEQY
TRBJ2-2 TRBV24-1 ATSDLGGVDTGELF
TRBJ1-5 TRBV24-1 ATSDGAENQPQH
TRBJ1-1 TRBV7-9 ASSSRGNTEAF
TRBJ2-3 TRBV28 ASSRSGATDTQY
TRBJ2-5 TRBV10-2 ASGTSGGQETQY
TRBJ2-1 TRBV9 ASSVTRGGLNEQF
TRBJ2-2 TRBV2 ASRLAGAGAGELF
TRBJ2-2 TRBV10-3 AIMTSGGRNTGELF
TRBJ1-2 TRBV3-1/TRBV3-2 ASSQDPPRGGQGNYGYT
TRBJ2-2 TRBV7-6 ASSLYTGELF
TRBJ1-1 TRBV11-1 ASHPGTGGSPGAF
TRBJ1-1 TRBV2 ATRGSDSATEAF
TRBJ1-1 TRBV2 ASRQADRAF
TRBJ2-6 TRBV7-8 ASSFERRGRSAGANVLT
TRBJ1-5 TRBV6-6 ASSYRSVDQPQH
TRBJ2-1 TRBV29-1 SVSGGGASDEQF
TRBJ1-2 TRBV29-1 SVGTGAGYGYT
TRBJ2-7 TRBV20-1 SASIGTSEAYEQY
TRBJ2-7 TRBV5-1 ASSLRVGGRKNEQY
TRBJ2-1 TRBV6-4 ASSDSSGGANEQF
TRBJ2-7 TRBV6-1 ASSERVGDSSYEQY
TRBJ2-7 TRBV7-8 ASRDRSYSYEQY
TRBJ1-6 TRBV28 ASSLLRESPLH
TRBJ2-3 TRBV5-6 ASSETGAASTDTQY
TRBJ2-2 TRBV4-1 ASSQEPGASGELF
TRBJ2-5 TRBV30 AWSSQDSTQETQY
TRBJ2-5 TRBV29-1 SVAARLAGGLWY
TRBJ1-1 TRBV18 ASSRGGIMNTEAF
TRBJ2-2 TRBV6-1 ASREKRGANTGELF
TRBJ2-7 TRBV10-2 ASRRTETYEQY
TRBJ1-1 TRBV5-1 ASSRDGNTEAF
TRBJ2-3 TRBV5-1 ASSLGGYTDTQY
TRBJ2-1 TRBV3-1/TRBV3-2 ASSPSGGAIRSYNEQF
TRBJ1-1 TRBV5-5 ATAGTWNTEAF
TRBJ1-2 TRBV30 AWSVLGHRGYT
TRBJ1-3 TRBV28 ASIPRGKYSGNTIY
TRBJ1-6 TRBV2 ASSESWGTRSPLH
TRBJ2-3 TRBV27 ASSFILQGPTDTQY
TRBJ2-4 TRBV9 ASSGSPGGTKNIQY
TRBJ2-1 TRBV24-1 ATSDLGAGTANEQF
TRBJ2-1 TRBV24-1 ATSDWTSGEIHEQF
TRBJ2-5 TRBV6-5 ASSLETGEETQY
TRBJ1-6 TRBV6-6 ASSGQGDSPLH